These 10 T cell receptor beta chains originate from one sample sequenced in a study of OX40 agonist ivuxolimab in advanced cancers. Sequencing was performed with immunoSEQ multiplex PCR; in TCRdb, only in-frame clones are kept and a portion is missing. The sample has about 24,000 clones, 88% seen once. The material was CD4+ or CD8+ T cells sorted from blood, obtained in a trial of the OX40 agonist ivuxolimab. These receptor sequences come from an adult with an advanced solid tumor such as melanoma, head and neck, liver or kidney cancer.

V gene TRBV28 combines with J gene TRBJ2-7, with D possibly matching TRBD2 (5 bases). Deletions cut 7 bases from V and 3 bases from J, with 10 bases between. This CDR3 contains 12 residues. CDR1 is MDHEN, CDR2 SYDVKM, per germline. The CDR3 DNA sequence: TGTGCCAGCACCTCCGGGGTCTACGAGCAGTACTTC. Its translation: CASTSGVYEQYF.

The chain has TRBV30 and TRBJ1-1; no definite D call. The CDR3 is 14 amino acids. Trimming shortened V by 3 bases and J by 1 base, and 12 bases separated the two germline ends. CDR1 and CDR2 (germline): GTSNPN, SVGIG (reference sequence). The CDR3 spells CAWRWRARNTEAFF. CDR3 DNA sequence: TGTGCCTGGAGATGGAGGGCGAGGAACACTGAAGCTTTCTTT.

The chain couples TRBV9 to TRBJ2-1; 7 nucleotides agree with TRBD2. The germline gives CDR1 SGDLS, CDR2 YYNGEE. The V segment lost 1 base and the J segment 10 bases; nucleotides outside the gene matches: 11. This CDR3 region has 15 residues. CDR3 residues: CASSVLASGLREQFF. DNA for the CDR3: TGTGCCAGCAGCGTATTGGCTAGCGGTCTCCGGGAGCAGTTCTTC.

V and J are TRBV5-1 and TRBJ2-6; 11 bases align to TRBD2. The CDR3 loop spans 17 amino acids. The J segment lost 3 bases and the V segment lost 1 base, leaving 3 bases of the junction unmatched. Germline CDR1 reads SGHRS; CDR2 reads YFSETQ. CDR3 sequence reads: CASSLFLAGGGANVLTF. In DNA form, the CDR3 reads TGCGCCAGCAGCTTGTTTCTAGCGGGAGGTGGGGCCAACGTCCTGACTTTC.

On this clone itself: This specimen includes other DNA sequences encoding the same CDR3. The genes are TRBV29-1 and TRBJ2-2; no firm D call. The V end lost 1 base, the J end lost 2 bases, and 8 bases lay between the germline ends. Germline V gives CDR1 SQVTM, CDR2 ANQGSEA. The CDR3 is 14 residues long. The CDR3 loop is CSVEVLENTGELFF. The CDR3 nucleotides are TGCAGCGTTGAAGTCTTAGAAAACACCGGGGAGCTGTTTTTT.

The chain employs TRBV30 and TRBJ2-5; D may be TRBD1 (6 bases). The ends were cut back, 0 bases at V and 4 bases at J, with 6 bases in the middle. This CDR3 has 12 residues. Germline CDR1 is GTSNPN and CDR2 is SVGIG (reference sequence). Here the CDR3 DNA reads TGTGCCTGGAGTGTACAGGGAGAGACCCAGTACTTC. Protein: CAWSVQGETQYF.

A single count supports this clone. The chain combines TRBV7-9 with TRBJ1-6, with no clear D. Germline V gives CDR1 SEHNR, CDR2 FQNEAQ (reference sequence). V gave up 1 base and J gave up 3 bases, with 7 bases separating them. This CDR3 has 15 residues. The CDR3 is CASSLDRNYNSPLHF. The CDR3 DNA reads as TGTGCCAGCAGCTTAGACAGAAACTATAATTCACCCCTCCACTTT.

This chain joins TRBV4-1 and TRBJ2-5; D unresolved. V lost 4 bases and J 4 bases, leaving 16 bases between the germline ends. This CDR3 region has 15 residues. The germline gives CDR1 MGHRA, CDR2 YSYEKL. In DNA form, the CDR3 reads TGCGCCAGCAGCCTTGGTGACTGGGTAATAGAGACCCAGTACTTC. It codes for CASSLGDWVIETQYF.

The rearrangement links TRBV4-1 to TRBJ2-1, with 9 bases aligning to TRBD1. Germline CDR1 MGHRA, CDR2 YSYEKL. V shed 4 bases and J 9 bases; nucleotides not matched to a gene: 7. This CDR3 is 14 amino acids long. The CDR3 nucleotides read TGCGCCAGCAGCCCGGGACAGGGTGGGCGTGAGCAGTTCTTC. Its translation: CASSPGQGGREQFF.

The chain employs TRBV5-1 and TRBJ1-1; no clear D gene. The CDR3 extends over 13 amino acids. CDR1 is SGHRS and CDR2 is YFSETQ in the germline V gene. V shed 0 bases and J shed 4 bases, with 7 bases lying between them. In DNA, the CDR3 is TGCGCCAGCAGCTTGGCCACGGGCACTGAAGCTTTCTTT. Translated: CASSLATGTEAFF.